The 14 T cell receptor beta chains given below trace back to one sample, sequenced in a study of regulatory and conventional T cells in RAG deficiency. Clones were sequenced by immunoSEQ multiplex PCR, and TCRdb holds only the in-frame ones, with some missing. Of about 29,000 clones in the sample, about 96% were seen once. Genomic DNA came from blood conventional CD4+ T cells gated CD25-low CD127-high. These same records also appear under a second study, on regulatory T cells. That report notes: The primer mix had 52 TRBV and 13 TRBJ primers.

Sequencing was done on a sample of CD25- CD4+ T cells sorted from blood. The receptors derive from a human donor in good health.

The genes are TRBV18 and TRBJ1-5; possibly TRBD1 for D (6 bases). Per germline, CDR1 KGHSH and CDR2 LQKENI. This CDR3 comprises 17 residues. Trimming took 2 bases from V and 3 from J, leaving 17 bases between them. The CDR3 DNA sequence: TGTGCCAGCTCACCAGGGAGGGACACCCCCACCAATCAGCCCCAGCATTTT. Protein: CASSPGRDTPTNQPQHF.

The chain couples TRBV7-9 to TRBJ1-1, with D tentatively TRBD1 (5 bases). The CDR3 sequence is 17 residues long. The V gene lost 5 bases and the J gene lost 1 base, with 20 bases spanning the gap. CDR1 is SEHNR, CDR2 FQNEAQ, per germline (reference sequence). The CDR3 DNA follows: TGTGCCAGCAGCCTGGACTTCCCGGGGGTGAAGAACACTGAAGCTTTCTTT. It yields the protein CASSLDFPGVKNTEAFF.

This chain connects TRBV5-1 to TRBJ2-5, with D hard to call. The J call may be in error: the DNA end matches TRBJ2-7 better. This CDR3 has 13 residues. The germline V gene encodes CDR1 SGHRS and CDR2 YFSETQ. The DNA for the CDR3 is TGCGCCAGCAGCTTGGCTGTCTCCTACGAGCAGTACTTC. Amino acid sequence: CASSLAVSYEQYF.

The chain uses TRBV5-4 and TRBJ1-1; D might be TRBD1 (6 bases). V dropped 7 bases and J dropped 1 base, with 8 bases sitting between them. The length of the CDR3 is 12 residues. In germline, CDR1 is SGHNT, CDR2 YYREEE (reference sequence). CDR3: CASGDKNTEAFF. For the CDR3, the DNA is TGTGCCAGCGGGGACAAGAACACTGAAGCTTTCTTT.

The chain uses TRBV5-5 and TRBJ2-1; perhaps TRBD1 as D (5 bases). The CDR3 runs to 16 residues. Germline assignment: CDR1 SGHKS and CDR2 YYEKEE (reference sequence). V was clipped by 4 bases and J by 5 bases, with 19 bases between them. CDR3 sequence (DNA): TGTGCCAGCAGCCCCCAATATGGGGCAGGACACAATGAGCAGTTCTTC. This translates into CASSPQYGAGHNEQFF.

The chain links TRBV5-1 to TRBJ2-7; D may be TRBD2 (5 bases). The CDR3 covers 13 residues. V lost 5 bases to trimming and J lost 2 bases, with 11 bases between them. CDR1 is SGHRS, CDR2 YFSETQ, per germline. CDR3 sequence (DNA): TGCGCCAGCAGAGCGAGGGATGCCTACGAGCAGTACTTC. Its protein is CASRARDAYEQYF.

This CDR3 reads CASSLLAGTGFF. The CDR3 region has the DNA TGTGCCAGCAGTTTATTAGCGGGGACGGGGTTCTTC. V gene TRBV5-6 combines with J gene TRBJ2-1; the match to TRBD2 covers 8 bases. The V segment lost 5 bases and the J segment 15 bases; nucleotides outside the gene matches: 10. There are 12 residues in the CDR3. Germline V gene data show CDR1 as SGHDT and CDR2 as YYEEEE.

The CDR3 bases are TGTGCCAGCAGTGGGAACAGGGGGCCCCAAAACATTCAGTACTTC. Translating it yields CASSGNRGPQNIQYF. V and J are TRBV6-1 and TRBJ2-4, with 9 bases lining up with TRBD1. CDR1 and CDR2 from the germline V gene are MNHNS and SASEGT. The CDR3 consists of 15 residues. J was trimmed by 5 bases and V by 4 bases; bases with no gene match: 6.

This chain uses TRBV5-4 with TRBJ1-4; possible D gene TRBD1, 6 bases. The germline V gene has CDR1 SGHNT and CDR2 YYREEE (reference sequence). The V end was cut by 2 bases, the J end by 8 bases, with 16 bases between. CDR3 size: 15 residues. The CDR3, as DNA: TGTGCCAGCAGCTTAGGGGGACCTGGCGGGGAAAAACTGTTTTTT. This codes for CASSLGGPGGEKLFF. Full variable domain (outside the CDR3, taken from reference TRBV5-4 and TRBJ1-4): ETGVTQSPTHLIKTRGQQVTLRCSSQSGHNTVSWYQQALGQGPQFIFQYYREEENGRGNFPPRFSGLQFPNYSSELNVNALELDDSALYLCASSLGGPGGEKLFFGSGTQLSVL.

This rearrangement joins TRBV19 to TRBJ1-5; no reliable D call. The CDR3 has 14 residues. The germline V gene encodes CDR1 LNHDA and CDR2 SQIVND (reference sequence). V gave up 7 bases and J gave up 6 bases, with 16 bases separating them. The DNA of the CDR3 is TGTGCCAGTACCCCGTCGGGGTCCGTTCAGCCCCAGCATTTT. Its translation: CASTPSGSVQPQHF.

The gene calls are TRBV2 and TRBJ1-2; perhaps TRBD1 as D (6 bases). Trimming stripped 4 bases from V and 0 bases from J, with 9 bases between. Germline V gene sequence: CDR1 SNHLY, CDR2 FYNNEI. This CDR3 has 14 amino acids. Written as DNA, the CDR3 is TGTGCCAGCAGTGGGGGACACACTAACTATGGCTACACCTTC. This encodes CASSGGHTNYGYTF. The full variable domain, rest sourced from reference TRBV2 and TRBJ1-2, is EPEVTQTPSHQVTQMGQEVILRCVPISNHLYFYWYRQILGQKVEFLVSFYNNEISEKSEIFDDQFSVERPDGSNFTLKIRSTKLEDSAMYFCASSGGHTNYGYTFGSGTRLTVV.

The CDR3 region is CASSYQAGGNSPLHF. CDR3 nucleotides: TGTGCCAGCAGTTATCAGGCGGGGGGAAATTCACCCCTCCACTTT. This chain connects TRBV6-5 to TRBJ1-6; D may be TRBD1 (5 bases). This CDR3 region has 15 residues. Trimming stripped 3 bases from V and 7 bases from J, with 13 bases between. Germline assignment: CDR1 MNHEY and CDR2 SVGAGI.

V gene TRBV14 combines with J gene TRBJ2-2, with unresolved D. The CDR3 runs 13 residues. Germline V lookup: CDR1 SGHDN, CDR2 FVKESK. V lost 1 base and J lost 6, with 6 bases in between. Here the CDR3 reads CASSQVVPGELFF. The CDR3 DNA is TGTGCCAGCAGCCAAGTCGTCCCCGGGGAGCTGTTTTTT.

This chain connects TRBV11-2 to TRBJ2-5; TRBD2 might be the D (5 bases). Trimming took 5 bases from V and 0 from J, leaving 13 bases between them. CDR3 length equals 15 residues. CDR1 SGHAT and CDR2 FQNNGV come from the germline V gene. CDR3 amino acids: CASSQDGEYQETQYF. The CDR3 DNA is TGTGCCAGCAGCCAGGACGGGGAATACCAAGAGACCCAGTACTTC. Drawing the rest from reference TRBV11-2 and TRBJ2-5, the complete variable domain is EAGVAQSPRYKIIEKRQSVAFWCNPISGHATLYWYQQILGQGPKLLIQFQNNGVVDDSQLPKDRFSAERLKGVDSTLKIQPAKLEDSAVYLCASSQDGEYQETQYFGPGTRLLVL.